Below, 13 T cell receptor beta chains from the same sample are listed, as sequenced in a study of OX40 agonist ivuxolimab in advanced cancers. Using immunoSEQ multiplex PCR, the repertoire was profiled, and TCRdb retains in-frame clones only, with some absent. The data show roughly 83,000 clones, with around 90% seen just once and roughly 8.7% held by the top ten. The starting material was CD4+ or CD8+ T cells sorted from blood, obtained in a trial of the OX40 agonist ivuxolimab. Source of these receptors: an adult with an advanced solid tumor such as melanoma, head and neck, liver or kidney cancer.

The rearrangement uses TRBV6-5 and TRBJ2-2, with D uncertain. Between the trimmed V and J ends, which lost 2 bases and 6 bases, there was a span of 13 bases. The CDR3 spans 15 residues. From germline, CDR1 is MNHEY and CDR2 SVGAGI. The CDR3 sequence: CASSYDSALPGELFF. In DNA form, the CDR3 reads TGTGCCAGCAGTTACGACTCGGCCCTGCCCGGGGAGCTGTTTTTT.

The chain carries TRBV13 and TRBJ1-4, with D perhaps TRBD1 (5 bases). The CDR3 runs to 14 residues. CDR1 is PRHDT and CDR2 is FYEKMQ in the germline V gene (reference sequence). Trimming left V 5 bases short and J 5 bases short, with 12 bases between. CDR3 amino acids: CASSPGTANEKLFF. The CDR3 DNA reads TGTGCCAGCAGCCCAGGGACCGCGAATGAAAAACTGTTTTTT.

J is TRBJ2-2 and V is TRBV6-1, with no clear D. Germline CDR1 is MNHNS and CDR2 is SASEGT. V was pared by 4 bases and J by 6 bases, with 9 bases between. The CDR3 covers 13 residues. The CDR3 loop is CASSVSYAGELFF. As DNA, the CDR3 is TGTGCCAGCAGTGTTTCTTACGCCGGGGAGCTGTTTTTT.

The chain recombines TRBV27 with TRBJ2-3, with 12 positions matching TRBD2. CDR3 length equals 17 residues. V gave up 5 bases and J gave up 0 bases; unmatched junction bases: 6. Germline CDR1 MNHEY, CDR2 SMNVEV (reference sequence). The CDR3 is CASSRTSGKTSTDTQYF. The CDR3 DNA reads TGTGCCAGCAGTCGGACTAGCGGGAAGACTAGCACAGATACGCAGTATTTT.

About this clone itself: The sample holds other DNA sequences that translate to the same CDR3. The chain joins TRBV19 to TRBJ1-5, with D unclear. V shed 1 base and J shed 0 bases, with 7 bases lying between them. There are 15 residues in the CDR3. CDR1 and CDR2 from the germline V gene are LNHDA and SQIVND (reference sequence). Here the CDR3 reads CASSIAPYSNQPQHF. Written as DNA, the CDR3 is TGTGCCAGTAGTATAGCTCCGTATAGCAATCAGCCCCAGCATTTT.

This chain links TRBV9 with TRBJ2-5; TRBD2 aligns across 10 bases. The CDR3 is 15 residues long. The J segment lost 8 bases and the V segment lost 0 bases, leaving 7 bases of the junction unmatched. The V gene's germline CDR1 is SGDLS and CDR2 YYNGEE. The CDR3 reads CASSVVAGTSDTQYF. DNA for the CDR3: TGTGCCAGCAGCGTAGTGGCCGGGACTAGCGACACCCAGTACTTC.

The genes are TRBV10-3 and TRBJ2-7; D is unclear. The CDR3 length is 12 residues. Germline V lookup: CDR1 ENHRY, CDR2 SYGVKD. V was pared by 3 bases and J by 3 bases, with 6 bases between. The CDR3 sequence is CAISDEFYEQYV. Written as DNA, the CDR3 is TGTGCCATCAGTGACGAATTCTACGAGCAGTACGTC.

The chain uses TRBV30 and TRBJ1-4, with D uncertain. Trimming removed 1 base from V and 7 bases from J, with 16 bases in between. The length of the CDR3 is 15 residues. Germline lookup yields CDR1 GTSNPN and CDR2 SVGIG (reference sequence). The CDR3 sequence: CAWSDLGIGGEKLFF. DNA of the CDR3: TGTGCCTGGAGTGATCTAGGTATAGGCGGTGAAAAACTGTTTTTT.

The CDR3 DNA reads as TGTGCCAGCAGTCTAGGACTGCACAATGAGCAGTTCTTC. Protein sequence: CASSLGLHNEQFF. The chain uses TRBV27 and TRBJ2-1; D might be TRBD2 (5 bases). The ends were cut back, 5 bases at V and 5 bases at J, with 10 bases in the middle. CDR1 is MNHEY and CDR2 is SMNVEV in the germline V gene (reference sequence). The CDR3 contains 13 residues.

The gene calls are TRBV7-9 and TRBJ2-3, with 7 bases lining up with TRBD1. J gave up 0 bases and V 5 bases, and 11 bases lay outside the gene matches. The germline V gene has CDR1 SEHNR and CDR2 FQNEAQ (reference sequence). The CDR3 has 17 amino acids. In DNA, the CDR3 is TGTGCCAGCAGCGTAGGTCCCGGGACAGCTAGCACAGATACGCAGTATTTT. This sequence encodes CASSVGPGTASTDTQYF.

This clone has a handful of counts. The chain joins TRBV7-6 to TRBJ1-6, with TRBD1 identical over 10 bases. CDR1 is SGHVS and CDR2 is FNYEAQ in the germline V gene. V lost 5 bases to trimming and J lost 5 bases; unmatched junction nucleotides: 6. The CDR3 length is 16 residues. The CDR3 region is CASSPRTGGDNSPLHF. CDR3 DNA sequence: TGTGCCAGCAGCCCGCGGACAGGGGGTGATAATTCACCCCTCCACTTT.

The CDR3 DNA follows: TGCGCCAGCAGCCAAGCAACAGCTAATTCACCCCTCCACTTT. Its protein is CASSQATANSPLHF. The rearrangement joins TRBV4-3 to TRBJ1-6; D gene unclear. Germline V gene lookup returns CDR1 LGHNA and CDR2 YSLEER. The CDR3 has 14 residues. Trimming left V 1 base short and J 6 bases short, with 7 bases between.

The genes are TRBV28 and TRBJ1-4, with D uncertain. The V gene's germline CDR1 is MDHEN and CDR2 SYDVKM. The CDR3 extends over 14 amino acids. Trimming cost V 6 bases and J 4 bases, with 12 bases left between them. This CDR3 reads CASRNSAFNEKLFF. CDR3 DNA: TGTGCCAGCAGAAACTCAGCCTTTAATGAAAAACTGTTTTTT.